Below are 22 T cell receptor beta chains sequenced from a single sample in a study of blood T cell repertoires in COVID-19. Profiling relied on immunoSEQ multiplex PCR, and the TCRdb table lists in-frame clones only, not all of them. This table has 250,000 to 300,000 clones, around nine tenths appearing once. Input material: peripheral blood. The receptors originated from a woman in her 30s with COVID-19, enrolled during active disease.

The gene calls are TRBV11-2 and TRBJ2-7; 7 nucleotides line up with TRBD2. The V segment lost 0 bases and the J segment 4 bases; nucleotides outside the gene matches: 18. The V gene's germline CDR1 is SGHAT and CDR2 FQNNGV. This CDR3 has 19 residues. The CDR3 sequence: CASSLDLGSGFPGEYEQYF. CDR3 in DNA: TGTGCCAGCAGCTTAGATCTTGGTAGCGGGTTCCCGGGCGAGTACGAGCAGTACTTC.

This chain links TRBV28 with TRBJ2-2; 9 bases align to TRBD2. The CDR3 sequence is 14 residues long. V lost 6 bases and J lost 7; bases outside the gene matches: 6. Germline V lookup: CDR1 MDHEN, CDR2 SYDVKM. CDR3 in amino acids: CASRKLAGSGELFF. In DNA, the CDR3 is TGTGCCAGCAGGAAACTAGCGGGCAGCGGGGAGCTGTTTTTT.

CDR3 in amino acids: CASSSRQNEKLFF. The CDR3 DNA follows: TGTGCCAGCAGTTCTCGACAAAATGAAAAACTGTTTTTT. The rearrangement uses TRBV12-3 or TRBV12-4 and TRBJ1-4, with D uncertain. Trimming left V 4 bases short and J 5 bases short, with 8 bases between. CDR3 length: 13 residues.

This clone came up once. The rearrangement links TRBV19 to TRBJ2-7; 8 bases fit TRBD1. The CDR3 spans 16 residues. Germline V CDR1 and CDR2: LNHDA, SQIVND (reference sequence). V trimming: 4 bases; J trimming: 2 bases; junction bases outside the gene matches: 10. The CDR3 reads CASSRKSGTGTYEQYF. The CDR3, as DNA: TGTGCCAGTAGTAGGAAATCCGGGACAGGTACCTACGAGCAGTACTTC.

V gene TRBV6-1 combines with J gene TRBJ2-1; D gene unclear. Germline V gene lookup returns CDR1 MNHNS and CDR2 SASEGT. This CDR3 region has 13 residues. Between the trimmed V and J ends, which lost 2 bases and 9 bases, there was a span of 11 bases. CDR3 DNA: TGTGCCAGCAGTGAAAGGAGAGGAGTTGAGCAGTTCTTC. Translated: CASSERRGVEQFF.

The CDR3 is CASREGQGVAETQYF. CDR3 in DNA: TGTGCCAGCAGGGAGGGACAGGGGGTTGCGGAGACCCAGTACTTC. V is TRBV28 and J is TRBJ2-5, with TRBD1 matching 11 bases. Germline CDR1 and CDR2: MDHEN and SYDVKM. V was pared by 6 bases and J by 5 bases, with 8 bases of the junction left unmatched. The CDR3 spans 15 residues.

The V gene is TRBV11-1, the J gene TRBJ2-2, with a weak D call TRBD2 (6 bases). V dropped 8 bases and J dropped 7 bases, with 14 bases sitting between them. There are 13 residues in the CDR3. Per germline, CDR1 SGHAT and CDR2 FQDESV (reference sequence). The CDR3 here is CASRGSTGGELFF. CDR3 bases: TGTGCCAGCCGGGGGAGTACTGGCGGGGAGCTGTTTTTT.

This rearrangement joins TRBV30 to TRBJ2-7; 8 nucleotides line up with TRBD2. Per germline, CDR1 GTSNPN and CDR2 SVGIG (reference sequence). The junction had 4 bases not matched to a gene; V was cut back by 5 bases and J by 1 base. The CDR3 is 13 amino acids. The CDR3, as DNA: TGTGCCTGGGCCACTAGCGGATCCTACGAGCAGTACTTC. Residues: CAWATSGSYEQYF. Using reference TRBV30 and TRBJ2-7 for the parts outside the CDR3, the full variable domain is SQTIHQWPATLVQPVGSPLSLECTVEGTSNPNLYWYRQAAGRGLQLLFYSVGIGQISSEVPQNLSASRPQDRQFILSSKKLLLSDSGFYLCAWATSGSYEQYFGPGTRLTVT.

The chain uses TRBV6-2 or TRBV6-3 and TRBJ2-4, with 8 bases lining up with TRBD2. CDR3 length: 13 amino acids. The J segment lost 9 bases and the V segment lost 5 bases, leaving 6 bases of the junction unmatched. Germline CDR1 MNHEY, CDR2 SVGEGT. Here the CDR3 DNA reads TGTGCCAGCAGTCCAACCCGGGAGGGCATTCAGTACTTC. Encoded protein: CASSPTREGIQYF.

The chain has TRBV9 and TRBJ1-4; D remains unclear. The V gene lost 0 bases and the J gene lost 8 bases, with 14 bases spanning the gap. The CDR3 contains 15 residues. Germline loops: CDR1 SGDLS, CDR2 YYNGEE. CDR3 nucleotide sequence: TGTGCCAGCAGCGTAGGAGGTCAGAACTCAGAAAAACTGTTTTTT. Residues: CASSVGGQNSEKLFF.

The table lists this clone with a count of one. The chain employs TRBV6-1 and TRBJ2-4, with 7 positions matching TRBD2. Germline V CDR1 and CDR2: MNHNS, SASEGT. CDR3 size: 17 residues. The V and J ends lost 0 bases and 0 bases, in that order; junction bases with no gene match: 5. The CDR3 sequence: CASSEAGTILAKNIQYF. The DNA of the CDR3 is TGTGCCAGCAGTGAAGCGGGGACTATCCTAGCCAAAAACATTCAGTACTTC.

This rearrangement joins TRBV20-1 to TRBJ1-1; perhaps TRBD1 as D (6 bases). The length of the CDR3 is 11 residues. Per germline, CDR1 DFQATT and CDR2 SNEGSKA (reference sequence). The CDR3 coding sequence is TGCAGGGGACACTCGAACACTGAAGCTTTCTTT. Translated, it gives CRGHSNTEAFF.

This clone appeared a few times. This chain links TRBV28 with TRBJ2-7; 7 bases fit TRBD1. Germline CDR1 is MDHEN and CDR2 is SYDVKM. The V gene end was trimmed by 3 bases and the J gene end by 2 bases; junction bases not matched to a gene: 4. This CDR3 comprises 14 residues. Here the CDR3 DNA reads TGTGCCAGCAGTTTGATAGACAGGGCCTACGAGCAGTACTTC. Amino acids: CASSLIDRAYEQYF.

The chain joins TRBV7-2 to TRBJ1-1; 7 bases match TRBD1. The V and J ends lost 4 bases and 1 base, in that order; junction bases with no gene match: 3. CDR3 length: 14 residues. Germline V lookup: CDR1 SGHTA, CDR2 FQGNSA. CDR3 bases: TGTGCCAGCAGCTACGGACAGGAGAACACTGAAGCTTTCTTT. The encoded protein is CASSYGQENTEAFF.

The gene calls are TRBV11-2 and TRBJ1-1; D remains unclear. Trimming took off 5 bases at V and 1 base at J, with 14 bases between the two ends. This CDR3 contains 15 residues. The germline V gene encodes CDR1 SGHAT and CDR2 FQNNGV. Here the CDR3 reads CASSRKGEANTEAFF. The CDR3, as DNA: TGTGCCAGCAGCCGAAAAGGAGAGGCGAACACTGAAGCTTTCTTT.

The rearrangement joins TRBV6-5 to TRBJ1-2; 11 bases align to TRBD1. Germline CDR1 and CDR2: MNHEY and SVGAGI. The CDR3 covers 14 residues. V was pared by 10 bases and J by 7 bases, with 11 bases of the junction left unmatched. The CDR3 here is CATSDRGQLGGYTF. Written as DNA, the CDR3 is TGTGCCACCTCGGACAGGGGGCAACTAGGTGGCTACACCTTC.

V is TRBV6-1 and J is TRBJ2-1, with D possibly being TRBD1 (5 bases). CDR3 length: 14 residues. Germline CDR1 reads MNHNS; CDR2 reads SASEGT. The V end lost 1 base, the J end lost 3 bases, and 7 bases lay between the germline ends. CDR3 sequence reads: CASSEEDIYNEQFF. Here the CDR3 DNA reads TGTGCCAGCAGTGAAGAGGACATCTACAATGAGCAGTTCTTC.

The V gene is TRBV7-8, the J gene TRBJ2-1, with 9 bases matching TRBD2. The length of the CDR3 is 15 residues. Per germline, CDR1 SGHVS and CDR2 FQNEAQ. J gave up 9 bases and V 3 bases, and 9 bases lay outside the gene matches. CDR3 residues: CASSFFRGRAGEQFF. The CDR3 DNA follows: TGTGCCAGCAGCTTCTTCCGCGGGAGGGCGGGTGAGCAGTTCTTC.

This chain uses TRBV9 with TRBJ2-7, with 10 bases lining up with TRBD1. From germline, CDR1 is SGDLS and CDR2 YYNGEE. J gave up 6 bases and V 2 bases, and 8 bases lay outside the gene matches. The CDR3 runs to 15 residues. The CDR3 region is CASSVSGQGRGEQYF. The CDR3 DNA follows: TGTGCCAGCAGCGTCTCGGGACAGGGGAGGGGCGAGCAGTACTTC.

This clone was detected only once. V gene TRBV23-1 combines with J gene TRBJ2-1; TRBD2 matches at 10 bases. TRBV23-1 is filed as an ORF, its function uncertain. The CDR3 consists of 18 residues. Trimming took 0 bases from V and 1 from J; bases not matched to a gene: 6. In DNA form, the CDR3 reads TGCGCCAGCAGTCAATCTTCTAGCGGGAGAGGGTCCTACAATGAGCAGTTCTTC. Translation: CASSQSSSGRGSYNEQFF.

The J gene is TRBJ1-5, the V gene TRBV6-6; D is ambiguous. The CDR3 covers 13 residues. Germline V CDR1 and CDR2: MNHNY, SVGAGI (reference sequence). V dropped 8 bases and J dropped 9 bases, with 17 bases sitting between them. The chain's CDR3 is CASGLTGDRPQHF. CDR3 coding DNA: TGTGCCAGCGGGTTGACGGGTGATCGGCCCCAGCATTTT.

This chain uses TRBV6-5 with TRBJ2-7, with a weak D call TRBD1 (6 bases). Trimming stripped 2 bases from V and 7 bases from J, with 12 bases between. CDR3 length: 13 residues. From germline, CDR1 is MNHEY and CDR2 SVGAGI. The CDR3 protein is CASSYAGDREQYF. CDR3 in DNA: TGTGCCAGCAGTTACGCAGGGGATCGGGAGCAGTACTTC.